Presented here are 28 T cell receptor beta chains from one specimen sequenced in a study of T cell repertoires in cytomegalovirus infection. TCRdb reprocessed the reads with MiXCR, giving one entry per CDR3 protein. The table has more than 400,000 distinct CDR3 sequences, more than 25% seen once. Sequencing used PBMCs. The receptors originated from a human donor in good health (CMV status not recorded). Some clones in this sample may be carry-over from other donors' samples.

V is TRBV7-3 and J is TRBJ2-5; D remains ambiguous. The germline V gene has CDR1 SGHTA and CDR2 FQGTGA. Trimming pared 5 bases from V and 7 bases from J, leaving 17 bases between. The CDR3 sequence is 14 residues long. CDR3 in amino acids: CASSLPGAGRTQYF. CDR3 nucleotides: TGTGCCAGCAGCCTCCCGGGTGCCGGACGGACCCAGTACTTC. The complete variable domain, with remaining parts taken from reference TRBV7-3 and TRBJ2-5, reads GAGVSQTPSNKVTEKGKYVELRCDPISGHTALYWYRQSLGQGPEFLIYFQGTGAADDSGLPNDRFFAVRPEGSVSTLKIQRTERGDSAVYLCASSLPGAGRTQYFGPGTRLLVL.

J is TRBJ1-5 and V is TRBV6-2 or TRBV6-3; D remains ambiguous. V lost 2 bases, J lost 4 bases, and 12 bases lay in between. The CDR3 consists of 15 residues. Germline assignment: CDR1 MNHEY and CDR2 SVGEGT. CDR3 coding DNA: TGTGCCAGCAGTTACGACTCAAGTTGGAATCAGCCCCAGCATTTT. This sequence encodes CASSYDSSWNQPQHF.

V and J are TRBV11-3 and TRBJ2-4, with D possibly being TRBD1 or TRBD2 (5 bases each). Germline-derived CDR1 and CDR2 are SGHNT and YENEEA. The CDR3 spans 17 residues. Trimming took off 1 base at V and 3 bases at J, with 16 bases between the two ends. This chain's CDR3 is CASSLGGSGMVKNIQYF. CDR3 coding DNA: TGTGCCAGCAGCTTAGGGGGGTCGGGTATGGTCAAAAACATTCAGTACTTC. The whole variable domain, remainder taken from reference TRBV11-3 and TRBJ2-4, is EAGVVQSPRYKIIEKKQPVAFWCNPISGHNTLYWYLQNLGQGPELLIRYENEEAVDDSQLPKDRFSAERLKGVDSTLKIQPAELGDSAVYLCASSLGGSGMVKNIQYFGAGTRLSVL.

V and J are TRBV5-4 and TRBJ2-1; D gene ambiguous. Trimming left V 1 base short and J 7 bases short, with 9 bases between. Per germline, CDR1 SGHNT and CDR2 YYREEE (reference sequence). There are 13 residues in the CDR3. CDR3 amino acids: CASSLKGKNEQFF. The CDR3 coding sequence is TGTGCCAGCAGCTTGAAGGGAAAAAATGAGCAGTTCTTC.

The chain is built from TRBV19 and TRBJ2-1; D remains unclear. The germline V and J ends were trimmed by 4 bases and 0 bases, with 10 bases remaining between them. Germline lookup yields CDR1 LNHDA and CDR2 SQIVND (reference sequence). The CDR3 consists of 15 residues. The CDR3 DNA follows: TGTGCCAGTAGTAACGACTGGGGCTCCTACAATGAGCAGTTCTTC. Amino acid sequence: CASSNDWGSYNEQFF.

The chain links TRBV7-6 to TRBJ2-7, with D possibly TRBD1 on 5 matching bases. V lost 2 bases and J 3 bases, leaving 8 bases between the germline ends. Germline V gives CDR1 SGHVS, CDR2 FNYEAQ. There are 13 residues in the CDR3. CDR3 bases: TGTGCCAGCAGCTTATTCGACAGCTACGAGCAGTACTTC. Amino acids: CASSLFDSYEQYF.

This clonotype appeared a few times. CDR3 nucleotides: TGTGCCACCAGTGATTACGGACAGGGTAAAGAGACCCAGTACTTC. Translating it yields CATSDYGQGKETQYF. The chain recombines TRBV24-1 with TRBJ2-5; TRBD1 agrees at 8 bases. The germline V gene has CDR1 KGHDR and CDR2 SFDVKD. After removal of 2 bases from V and 3 bases from J, the junction contained 4 bases not matched to a gene. CDR3 length equals 15 residues.

This clonotype showed up just a few times. The chain carries TRBV5-1 and TRBJ1-5, with D possibly matching TRBD1 (6 bases). V shed 5 bases and J shed 0 bases, with 27 bases lying between them. From germline, CDR1 is SGHRS and CDR2 YFSETQ. This CDR3 is built from 20 residues. As DNA, the CDR3 is TGCGCCAGCAGTTCCACCTACAGGGAGCCATCGAACCATAGCAATCAGCCCCAGCATTTT. Residues: CASSSTYREPSNHSNQPQHF. The variable domain in full, completed from reference TRBV5-1 and TRBJ1-5, reads KAGVTQTPRYLIKTRGQQVTLSCSPISGHRSVSWYQQTPGQGLQFLFEYFSETQRNKGNFPGRFSGRQFSNSRSEMNVSTLELGDSALYLCASSSTYREPSNHSNQPQHFGDGTRLSIL.

The CDR3 nucleotides are TGTGCCAGCAGCTCTCCGGGAGGGTGGTACGAGCAGTACTTC. It translates to CASSSPGGWYEQYF. The gene calls are TRBV11-1 and TRBJ2-7; 8 nucleotides match TRBD2. The CDR3 loop spans 14 amino acids. Germline CDR1 and CDR2: SGHAT and FQDESV (reference sequence). The junction had 6 bases not matched to a gene; V was cut back by 4 bases and J by 4 bases.

This clonotype showed up just a few times. The rearrangement joins TRBV28 to TRBJ2-7, with 7 bases lining up with TRBD1. Germline CDR1 and CDR2: MDHEN and SYDVKM. CDR3 length: 15 amino acids. V lost 6 bases and J lost 3; bases outside the gene matches: 11. DNA of the CDR3: TGTGCCAGCAGCCCCGCAGGGGGTTCGGGCTACGAGCAGTACTTC. This translates into CASSPAGGSGYEQYF.

This chain links TRBV6-1 with TRBJ2-2, with 12 bases fitting TRBD2. J gave up 7 bases and V 4 bases, and 4 bases lay outside the gene matches. This CDR3 has 15 residues. Germline loops: CDR1 MNHNS, CDR2 SASEGT. The CDR3 DNA reads as TGTGCCAGCAGTGCGACTAGCGGGAGTGACGGGGAGCTGTTTTTT. Protein product: CASSATSGSDGELFF.

Only a few counts were recorded for this clonotype. This chain connects TRBV7-6 to TRBJ2-7; D is perhaps TRBD2 (5 bases). The V end was cut by 5 bases, the J end by 6 bases, with 14 bases between. The CDR3 is 13 amino acids. Germline CDR1 reads SGHVS; CDR2 reads FNYEAQ. CDR3 sequence reads: CASSLMGESEQYF. CDR3 DNA: TGTGCCAGCAGCCTAATGGGAGAAAGCGAGCAGTACTTC. Drawing the rest from reference TRBV7-6 and TRBJ2-7, the complete variable domain is GAGVSQSPRYKVTKRGQDVALRCDPISGHVSLYWYRQALGQGPEFLTYFNYEAQQDKSGLPNDRFSAERPEGSISTLTIQRTEQRDSAMYRCASSLMGESEQYFGPGTRLTVT.

The chain has TRBV5-1 and TRBJ2-7; D possibly corresponds to TRBD1 (5 bases). The CDR3 has 13 residues. V lost 4 bases and J lost 6, with 14 bases in between. Germline V gene lookup returns CDR1 SGHRS and CDR2 YFSETQ. The CDR3 is CASSEQWGSEQYF. For the CDR3, the DNA is TGCGCCAGCAGCGAACAGTGGGGCTCCGAGCAGTACTTC.

A few counts support this clonotype. This chain uses TRBV7-2 with TRBJ2-5, with TRBD2 identical over 7 bases. With 5 bases clipped from V and 0 bases from J, the junction kept 9 bases outside the gene matches. From germline, CDR1 is SGHTA and CDR2 FQGNSA. The CDR3 covers 16 residues. This chain's CDR3 is CASSLRELPNQETQYF. The CDR3 region has the DNA TGTGCCAGCAGCCTGCGGGAGCTCCCCAACCAAGAGACCCAGTACTTC.

The rearrangement uses TRBV7-3 and TRBJ2-7; D is possibly TRBD1 or TRBD2 (5 bases each). The length of the CDR3 is 15 residues. The germline V gene encodes CDR1 SGHTA and CDR2 FQGTGA. V was shortened by 5 bases and J by 2 bases, with 16 bases between the two germline ends. The CDR3 loop reads CASSQHPGDAYEQYF. In DNA, the CDR3 is TGTGCCAGCAGCCAGCATCCCGGGGACGCCTACGAGCAGTACTTC.

This clonotype was observed at least ten times. This chain uses TRBV7-2 with TRBJ2-1, with TRBD1 matching over 7 bases. This CDR3 contains 19 residues. Germline-derived CDR1 and CDR2 are SGHTA and FQGNSA. Losses at the gene ends were 0 bases for V and 0 bases for J; bases not matched to a gene: 11. CDR3 DNA sequence: TGTGCCAGCAGCTTAGCGGGACAGTGGGCAATAGGCTCCTACAATGAGCAGTTCTTC. Protein sequence: CASSLAGQWAIGSYNEQFF.

This clonotype showed up many times. The chain uses TRBV12-3 or TRBV12-4 and TRBJ2-1, with D possibly being TRBD1 (6 bases). V was trimmed by 8 bases and J by 10 bases, leaving 18 bases between them. The CDR3 consists of 13 residues. In DNA, the CDR3 is TGTGCCAGCGTTCTTCAGGGGCGGAACGAGCAGTTCTTC. It encodes CASVLQGRNEQFF.

This clonotype was found many times. The genes are TRBV11-2 and TRBJ2-7; 13 nucleotides line up with TRBD2. Trimming removed 4 bases from V and 6 bases from J; junction bases left unmatched: 6. The CDR3 length is 15 residues. CDR1 SGHAT and CDR2 FQNNGV come from the germline V gene. The CDR3 coding sequence is TGTGCCAGCAGCTCAGGACTAGCGGGAGTCGGCGAGCAGTACTTC. It specifies CASSSGLAGVGEQYF.

This clonotype was seen more than once but under ten times. The chain carries TRBV7-3 and TRBJ1-6; D may be TRBD1 (6 bases). Germline lookup yields CDR1 SGHTA and CDR2 FQGTGA. This CDR3 spans 15 amino acids. The V end was cut by 1 base, the J end by 7 bases, with 11 bases between. CDR3 bases: TGTGCCAGCAGCTTAATGGGGAGGGGGAATTCACCCCTCCACTTT. This encodes CASSLMGRGNSPLHF.

This clonotype has at least ten counts. V gene TRBV7-2 combines with J gene TRBJ2-5; TRBD2 matches at 10 bases. The CDR3 loop spans 14 amino acids. The germline CDR1 and CDR2 sequences are SGHTA and FQGNSA. The trim removed 3 bases at V and 4 bases at J, leaving 2 bases unmatched. The CDR3 sequence is CASSLASGRETQYF. Here the CDR3 DNA reads TGTGCCAGCAGCTTGGCTAGCGGGAGAGAGACCCAGTACTTC.

The chain couples TRBV15 to TRBJ1-1, with D possibly being TRBD1 (5 bases). V was cut by 0 bases and J by 1 base, with 12 bases left in between. From germline, CDR1 is LNHNV and CDR2 YYDKDF (reference sequence). This CDR3 has 16 amino acids. The CDR3 sequence is CATSRDPNRPNTEAFF. CDR3 nucleotides: TGTGCCACCAGCAGAGATCCTAACAGGCCGAACACTGAAGCTTTCTTT.

The sample holds a few counts of this clonotype. V usage is TRBV7-3 and J usage is TRBJ2-7, with TRBD2 identical over 7 bases. In germline, CDR1 is SGHTA, CDR2 FQGTGA. The CDR3 sequence is 13 residues long. Trimming removed 0 bases from V and 5 bases from J; junction bases left unmatched: 1. The CDR3 loop reads CASSLTGTNEQYF. CDR3 in DNA: TGTGCCAGCAGCTTAACGGGGACTAACGAGCAGTACTTC.

V is TRBV14 and J is TRBJ2-7; D is unresolved. Trimming removed 5 bases at V and 2 bases at J, with 10 bases between. The germline V gene has CDR1 SGHDN and CDR2 FVKESK. The CDR3 runs to 13 residues. The CDR3 reads CASSSPEAYEQYF. In DNA form, the CDR3 reads TGTGCCAGCAGCTCGCCGGAAGCCTACGAGCAGTACTTC.

This clonotype was seen repeatedly, ten times or more. This chain joins TRBV6-1 and TRBJ1-2; D unclear. The germline V gene encodes CDR1 MNHNS and CDR2 SASEGT. The CDR3 extends over 13 amino acids. Trimming stripped 6 bases from V and 8 bases from J, with 16 bases between. CDR3 residues: CASRPLRGSGYTF. Here the CDR3 DNA reads TGTGCCAGCAGACCCCTTAGAGGGTCGGGCTACACCTTC.

This clonotype was observed at least ten times. The CDR3 bases are TGTGCCAGCAGCCTCCACCGCGGACAGGGGACGACCGCAACTAATGAAAAACTGTTTTTT. It translates to CASSLHRGQGTTATNEKLFF. This chain uses TRBV7-2 with TRBJ1-4, with 9 bases matching TRBD1. This CDR3 comprises 20 residues. Germline loops: CDR1 SGHTA, CDR2 FQGNSA. V lost 5 bases, J lost 0 bases, and 16 bases stayed unmatched. Variable domain in full (rest from reference TRBV7-2 and TRBJ1-4): GAGVSQSPSNKVTEKGKDVELRCDPISGHTALYWYRQSLGQGLEFLIYFQGNSAPDKSGLPSDRFSAERTGGSVSTLTIQRTQQEDSAVYLCASSLHRGQGTTATNEKLFFGSGTQLSVL.

In its sample, this clonotype was seen many times. The DNA for the CDR3 is TGTGCCAGCAGCTTAATTGGTTCTAGCGGGAGGAACACAGATACGCAGTATTTT. The encoded protein is CASSLIGSSGRNTDTQYF. This chain joins TRBV7-6 and TRBJ2-3; TRBD2 agrees at 11 bases. V dropped 2 bases and J dropped 2; count of bases not matched to a gene: 9. Germline CDR1 and CDR2: SGHVS and FNYEAQ. CDR3 length: 18 amino acids.

This clonotype occurred a few times. The chain joins TRBV7-6 to TRBJ2-7, with D tentatively TRBD1 or TRBD2 (6 bases each). Trimming removed 6 bases from V and 0 bases from J, with 12 bases in between. The germline V gene encodes CDR1 SGHVS and CDR2 FNYEAQ. The CDR3 totals 14 residues. In nucleotides, the CDR3 is TGTGCCAGCAGGGACGGGGGCGGCTCCTACGAGCAGTACTTC. This gives the protein CASRDGGGSYEQYF.

This clonotype was recorded at least ten times. The rearrangement joins TRBV7-8 to TRBJ2-3; 11 bases match TRBD2. V lost 4 bases and J lost 2; bases outside the gene matches: 8. The CDR3 consists of 17 residues. The germline gives CDR1 SGHVS, CDR2 FQNEAQ. The CDR3 DNA follows: TGTGCCAGCAGCTCCCCGACTAGCGGGAAATACACAGATACGCAGTATTTT. It codes for CASSSPTSGKYTDTQYF.